This TCR beta chain is from a study of T-cell memory formation after mild COVID-19. Overall study findings and caveats: Several responding clones turned up in pre-infection memory, indicating that cross-reactive memory may have taken part.

Details on this clonotype: The antigen remains undetermined.

Germline V gene data show CDR1 as KGHSH and CDR2 as LQKENI. The CDR3 sequence is 15 residues long. V gave up 2 bases and J gave up 8 bases; unmatched junction bases: 8. One entry per CDR3 protein, called by TCRdb with MiXCR from the 5' RACE reads. The top ten hold 0.8% to 1% of the sample, which has tens of thousands of distinct CDR3 sequences, 5% to 7% seen once. This clonotype was sampled from an adult who had mild COVID-19 (a few samples of this study predate the infection). Cell type and time point are not known. The rearrangement joins TRBV18 to TRBJ2-1; 8 bases match TRBD2. The sequenced sample consisted of PBMCs or a T cell subset sorted from them (not recorded which). The CDR3 reads CASSPWDSGTDEQFF. DNA of the CDR3: TGTGCCAGCTCACCATGGGATAGCGGGACGGATGAGCAGTTCTTC.